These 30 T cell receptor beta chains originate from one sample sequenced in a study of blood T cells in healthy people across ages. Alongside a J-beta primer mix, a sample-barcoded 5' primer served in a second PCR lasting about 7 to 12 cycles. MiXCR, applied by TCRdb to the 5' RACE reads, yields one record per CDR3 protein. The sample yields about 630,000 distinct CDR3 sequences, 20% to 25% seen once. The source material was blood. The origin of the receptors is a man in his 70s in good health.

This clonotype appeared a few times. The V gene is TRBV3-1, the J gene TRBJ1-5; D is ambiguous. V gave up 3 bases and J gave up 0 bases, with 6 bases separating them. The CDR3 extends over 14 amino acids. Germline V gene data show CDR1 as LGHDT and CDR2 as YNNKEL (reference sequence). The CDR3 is CASSHSYSNQPQHF. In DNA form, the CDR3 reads TGTGCCAGCAGCCACAGCTATAGCAATCAGCCCCAGCATTTT.

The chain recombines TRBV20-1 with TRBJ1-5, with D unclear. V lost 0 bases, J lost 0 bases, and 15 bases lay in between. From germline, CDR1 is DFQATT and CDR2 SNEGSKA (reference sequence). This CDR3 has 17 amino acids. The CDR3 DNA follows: TGCAGTGCTAGAGATTATAGGAAGCTTAATAGCAATCAGCCCCAGCATTTT. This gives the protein CSARDYRKLNSNQPQHF.

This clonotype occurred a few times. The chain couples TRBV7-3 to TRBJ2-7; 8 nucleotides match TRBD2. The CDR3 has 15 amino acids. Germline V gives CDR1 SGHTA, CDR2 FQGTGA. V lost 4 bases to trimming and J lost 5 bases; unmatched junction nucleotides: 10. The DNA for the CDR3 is TGTGCCAGCAGCTCCGGAATAGCGGGATGGGACGAGCAGTACTTC. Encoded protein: CASSSGIAGWDEQYF.

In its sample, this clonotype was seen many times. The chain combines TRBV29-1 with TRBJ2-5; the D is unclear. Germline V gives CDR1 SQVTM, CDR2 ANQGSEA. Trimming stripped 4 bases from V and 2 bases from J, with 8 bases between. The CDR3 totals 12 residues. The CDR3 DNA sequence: TGCAGCGTTGCAGTGGCACAAGAGACCCAGTACTTC. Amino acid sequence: CSVAVAQETQYF.

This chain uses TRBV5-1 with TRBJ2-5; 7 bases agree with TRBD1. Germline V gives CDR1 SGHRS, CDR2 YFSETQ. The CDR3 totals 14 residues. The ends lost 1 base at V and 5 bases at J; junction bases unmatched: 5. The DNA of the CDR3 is TGCGCCAGCAGCTTGACCACAGGGGCTGAGACCCAGTACTTC. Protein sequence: CASSLTTGAETQYF.

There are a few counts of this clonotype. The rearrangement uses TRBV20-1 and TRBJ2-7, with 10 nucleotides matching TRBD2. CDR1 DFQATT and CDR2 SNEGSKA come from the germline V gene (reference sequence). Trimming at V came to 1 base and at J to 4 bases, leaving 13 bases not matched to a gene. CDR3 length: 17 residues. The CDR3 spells CSARGGASGSLWYEQYF. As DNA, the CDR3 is TGCAGTGCTAGAGGGGGGGCTAGCGGGAGTCTTTGGTACGAGCAGTACTTC.

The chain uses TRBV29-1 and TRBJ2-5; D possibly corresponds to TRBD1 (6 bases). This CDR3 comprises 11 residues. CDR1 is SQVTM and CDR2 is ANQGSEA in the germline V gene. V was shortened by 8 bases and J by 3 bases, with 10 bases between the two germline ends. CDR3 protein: CSSDRKETQYF. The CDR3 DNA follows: TGCAGCTCGGACAGAAAAGAGACCCAGTACTTC.

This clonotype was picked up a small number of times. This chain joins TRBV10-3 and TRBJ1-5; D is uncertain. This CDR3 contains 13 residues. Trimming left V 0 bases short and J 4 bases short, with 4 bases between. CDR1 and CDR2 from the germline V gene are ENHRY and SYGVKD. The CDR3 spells CAISESENQPQHF. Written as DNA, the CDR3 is TGTGCCATCAGTGAGTCTGAGAATCAGCCCCAGCATTTT.

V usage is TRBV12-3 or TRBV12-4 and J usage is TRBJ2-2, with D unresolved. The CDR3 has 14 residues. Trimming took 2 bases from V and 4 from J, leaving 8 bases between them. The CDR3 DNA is TGTGCCAGCAGTTTAAGGAGATTCACCGGGGAGCTGTTTTTT. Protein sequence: CASSLRRFTGELFF.

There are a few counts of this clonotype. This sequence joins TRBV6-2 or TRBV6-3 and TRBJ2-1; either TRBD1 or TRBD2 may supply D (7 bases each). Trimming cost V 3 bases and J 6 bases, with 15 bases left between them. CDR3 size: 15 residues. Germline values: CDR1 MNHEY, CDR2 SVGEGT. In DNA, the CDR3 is TGTGCCAGCAGTTATGAGCAGGGGGGGACCAATGAGCAGTTCTTC. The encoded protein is CASSYEQGGTNEQFF.

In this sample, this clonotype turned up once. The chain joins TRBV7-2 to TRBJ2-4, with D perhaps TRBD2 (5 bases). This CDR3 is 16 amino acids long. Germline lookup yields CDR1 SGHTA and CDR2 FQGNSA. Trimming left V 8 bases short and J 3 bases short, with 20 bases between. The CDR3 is CASQRRPGEVKNIQYF. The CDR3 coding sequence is TGTGCCAGCCAGAGGAGACCCGGGGAAGTCAAAAACATTCAGTACTTC.

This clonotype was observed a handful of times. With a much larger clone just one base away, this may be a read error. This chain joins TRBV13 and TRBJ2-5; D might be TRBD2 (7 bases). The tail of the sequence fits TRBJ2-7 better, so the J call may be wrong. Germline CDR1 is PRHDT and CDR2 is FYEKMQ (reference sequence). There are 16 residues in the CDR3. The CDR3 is CANSPRGALSSYEQYF. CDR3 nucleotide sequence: TGTGCCAACAGCCCCCGGGGGGCGTTGAGCTCCTACGAGCAGTACTTC.

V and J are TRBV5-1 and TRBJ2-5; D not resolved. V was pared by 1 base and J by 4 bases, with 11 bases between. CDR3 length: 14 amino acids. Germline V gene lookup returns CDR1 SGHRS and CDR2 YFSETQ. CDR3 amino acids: CASSLIGMSETQYF. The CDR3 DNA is TGCGCCAGCAGCTTGATAGGAATGTCAGAGACCCAGTACTTC.

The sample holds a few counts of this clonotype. CDR3 region: CASSLESTGKNEQFF. The CDR3 nucleotides are TGCGCCAGCAGCTTGGAGTCCACAGGGAAGAATGAGCAGTTCTTC. The V and J genes are TRBV5-1 and TRBJ2-5, with D perhaps matching TRBD1 (6 bases). The tail of the sequence fits TRBJ2-1 better, so the J call may be wrong. CDR3 length: 15 amino acids. Germline V gene data show CDR1 as SGHRS and CDR2 as YFSETQ.

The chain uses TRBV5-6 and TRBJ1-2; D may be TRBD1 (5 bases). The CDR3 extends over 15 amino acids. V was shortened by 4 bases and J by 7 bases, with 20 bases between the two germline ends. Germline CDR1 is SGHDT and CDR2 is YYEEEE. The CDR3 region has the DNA TGTGCCAGCAGCGAGATGAGGGGCGGAGGCTGTGGCTACACCTTC. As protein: CASSEMRGGGCGYTF. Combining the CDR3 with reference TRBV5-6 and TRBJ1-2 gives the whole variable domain DAGVTQSPTHLIKTRGQQVTLRCSPKSGHDTVSWYQQALGQGPQFIFQYYEEEERQRGNFPDRFSGHQFPNYSSELNVNALLLGDSALYLCASSEMRGGGCGYTFGSGTRLTVV.

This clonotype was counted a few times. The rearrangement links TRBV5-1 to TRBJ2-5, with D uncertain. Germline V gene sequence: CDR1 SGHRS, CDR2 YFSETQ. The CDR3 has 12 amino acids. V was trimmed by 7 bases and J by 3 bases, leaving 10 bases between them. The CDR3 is CASQGLEETQYF. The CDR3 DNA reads TGCGCCAGCCAAGGGCTAGAAGAGACCCAGTACTTC.

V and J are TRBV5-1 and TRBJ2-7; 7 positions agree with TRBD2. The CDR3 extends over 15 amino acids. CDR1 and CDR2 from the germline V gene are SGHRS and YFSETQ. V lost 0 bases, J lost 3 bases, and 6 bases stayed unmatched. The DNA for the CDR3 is TGCGCCAGCAGCTTGGTTTACGCTAGCGGCTACGAGCAGTACTTC. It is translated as CASSLVYASGYEQYF.

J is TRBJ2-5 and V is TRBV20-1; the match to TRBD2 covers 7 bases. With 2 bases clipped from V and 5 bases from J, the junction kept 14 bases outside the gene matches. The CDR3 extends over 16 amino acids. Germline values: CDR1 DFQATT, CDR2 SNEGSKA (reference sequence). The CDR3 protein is CSARSIGSGGVETQYF. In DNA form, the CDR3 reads TGCAGTGCTAGATCCATCGGGTCGGGAGGAGTGGAGACCCAGTACTTC.

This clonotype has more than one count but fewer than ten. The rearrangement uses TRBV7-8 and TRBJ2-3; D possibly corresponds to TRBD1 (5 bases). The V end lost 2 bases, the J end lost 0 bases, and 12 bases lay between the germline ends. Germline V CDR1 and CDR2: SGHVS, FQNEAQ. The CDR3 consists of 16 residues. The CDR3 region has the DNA TGTGCCAGCAGCTTACCCCAGGGCACTAGCACAGATACGCAGTATTTT. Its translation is CASSLPQGTSTDTQYF. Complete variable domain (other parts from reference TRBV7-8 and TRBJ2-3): GAGVSQSPRYKVAKRGQDVALRCDPISGHVSLFWYQQALGQGPEFLTYFQNEAQLDKSGLPSDRFFAERPEGSVSTLKIQRTQQEDSAVYLCASSLPQGTSTDTQYFGPGTRLTVL.

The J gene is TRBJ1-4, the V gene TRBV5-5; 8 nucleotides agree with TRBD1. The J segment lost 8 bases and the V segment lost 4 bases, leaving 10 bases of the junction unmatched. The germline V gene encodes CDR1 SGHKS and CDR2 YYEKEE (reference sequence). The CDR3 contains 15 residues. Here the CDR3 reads CASSPFTGGEEKLFF. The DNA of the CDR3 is TGTGCCAGCAGCCCCTTTACAGGGGGAGAAGAAAAACTGTTTTTT.

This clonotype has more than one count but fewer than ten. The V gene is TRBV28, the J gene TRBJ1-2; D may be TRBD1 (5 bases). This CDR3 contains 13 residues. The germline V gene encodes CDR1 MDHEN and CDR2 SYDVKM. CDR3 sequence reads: CATRAGGTYGYTF. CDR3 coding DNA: TGTGCGACACGGGCCGGGGGAACCTATGGCTACACCTTC.

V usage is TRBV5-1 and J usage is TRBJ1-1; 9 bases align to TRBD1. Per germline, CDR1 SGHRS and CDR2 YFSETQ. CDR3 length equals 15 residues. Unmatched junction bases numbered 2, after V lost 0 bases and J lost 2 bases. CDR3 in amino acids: CASSLEGQGNTEAFF. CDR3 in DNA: TGCGCCAGCAGCTTGGAGGGACAGGGAAACACTGAAGCTTTCTTT.

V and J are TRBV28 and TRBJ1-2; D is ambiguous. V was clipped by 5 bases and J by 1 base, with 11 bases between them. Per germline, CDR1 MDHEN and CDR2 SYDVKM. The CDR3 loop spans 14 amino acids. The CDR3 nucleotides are TGTGCCAGCAGTGATTCTGGGTTTAACTATGGCTACACCTTC. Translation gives CASSDSGFNYGYTF.

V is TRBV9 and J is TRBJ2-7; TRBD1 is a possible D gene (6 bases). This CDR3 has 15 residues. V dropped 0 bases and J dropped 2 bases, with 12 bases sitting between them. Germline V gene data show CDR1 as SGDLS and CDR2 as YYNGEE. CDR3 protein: CASSVGVGGPYEQYF. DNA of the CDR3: TGTGCCAGCAGCGTAGGAGTAGGGGGTCCCTACGAGCAGTACTTC.

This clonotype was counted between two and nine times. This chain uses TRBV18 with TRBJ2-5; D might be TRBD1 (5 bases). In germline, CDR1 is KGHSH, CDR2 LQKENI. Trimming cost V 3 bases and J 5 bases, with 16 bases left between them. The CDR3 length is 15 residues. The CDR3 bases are TGTGCCAGCTCACCCCTGCCAGGGTCTTGGGAGACCCAGTACTTC. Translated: CASSPLPGSWETQYF.

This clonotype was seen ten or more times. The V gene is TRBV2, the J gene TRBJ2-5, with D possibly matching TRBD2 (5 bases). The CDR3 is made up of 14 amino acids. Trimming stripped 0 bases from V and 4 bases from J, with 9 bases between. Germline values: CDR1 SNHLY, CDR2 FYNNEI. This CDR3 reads CASSEALRGETQYF. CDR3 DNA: TGTGCCAGCAGTGAAGCGCTTCGGGGAGAGACCCAGTACTTC.

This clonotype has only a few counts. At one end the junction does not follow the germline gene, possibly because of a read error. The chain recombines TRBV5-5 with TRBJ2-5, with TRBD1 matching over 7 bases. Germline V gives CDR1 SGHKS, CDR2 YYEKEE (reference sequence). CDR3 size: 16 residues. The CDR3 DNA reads TGTGCCGGCAGCTTGTTTGTAAGGGGGCGCAAAAAGACCCAGTACTTC. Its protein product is CAGSLFVRGRKKTQYF.

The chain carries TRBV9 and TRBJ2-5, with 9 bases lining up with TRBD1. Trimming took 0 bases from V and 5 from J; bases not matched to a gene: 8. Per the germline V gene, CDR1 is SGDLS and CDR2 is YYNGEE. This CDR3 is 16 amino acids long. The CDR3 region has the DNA TGTGCCAGCAGCGTAGCTACAGGGACAGGGTTTGAGACCCAGTACTTC. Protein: CASSVATGTGFETQYF.

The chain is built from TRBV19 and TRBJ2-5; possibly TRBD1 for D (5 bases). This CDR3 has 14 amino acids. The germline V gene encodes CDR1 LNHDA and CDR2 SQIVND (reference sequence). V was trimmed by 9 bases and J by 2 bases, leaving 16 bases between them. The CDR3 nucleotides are TGTGCCAGCACGGAGACAGAAGCACAAGAGACCCAGTACTTC. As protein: CASTETEAQETQYF.

CDR3 region: CAISETGLTSTGNTIYF. The CDR3 DNA sequence: TGTGCCATCAGTGAGACGGGCCTCACTTCAACAGGAAACACCATATATTTT. The V gene is TRBV10-3, the J gene TRBJ1-3; D not resolved. The CDR3 extends over 17 amino acids. Trimming removed 2 bases at V and 4 bases at J, with 18 bases between. Germline CDR1 and CDR2: ENHRY and SYGVKD.